This entry lists 21 T cell receptor beta chains sequenced from one sample in a study of technical replicates of blood from a handful of donors. The method was immunoSEQ multiplex PCR; TCRdb's version includes in-frame clones alone and lacks a portion of them. The sample has roughly 50,000 clones, around 96% seen once. The sample consisted of PBMCs. The origin of the receptors is a human donor in good health. Some clones in this sample may be carry-over from other donors' samples.

The chain couples TRBV6-6 to TRBJ1-2; 8 nucleotides line up with TRBD1. The V gene's germline CDR1 is MNHNY and CDR2 SVGAGI (reference sequence). This CDR3 comprises 15 residues. V lost 7 bases to trimming and J lost 8 bases; unmatched junction nucleotides: 15. The CDR3 sequence: CASTQDRVELKGYTF. The CDR3 DNA reads TGTGCCAGCACCCAGGACAGGGTGGAGTTAAAGGGCTACACCTTC.

The rearrangement joins TRBV13 to TRBJ2-1; maybe TRBD1 (5 bases). Trimming pared 5 bases from V and 8 bases from J, leaving 13 bases between. Germline V CDR1 and CDR2: PRHDT, FYEKMQ (reference sequence). This CDR3 has 13 amino acids. CDR3: CASSLLRGYEQFF. The CDR3 bases are TGTGCCAGCAGCCTATTAAGGGGTTATGAGCAGTTCTTC. Filled out from reference TRBV13 and TRBJ2-1, the complete variable domain reads AAGVIQSPRHLIKEKRETATLKCYPIPRHDTVYWYQQGPGQDPQFLISFYEKMQSDKGSIPDRFSAQQFSDYHSELNMSSLELGDSALYFCASSLLRGYEQFFGPGTRLTVL.

The chain employs TRBV7-9 and TRBJ2-1; 9 nucleotides line up with TRBD2. V trimming: 1 base; J trimming: 8 bases; junction bases outside the gene matches: 6. Germline V gives CDR1 SEHNR, CDR2 FQNEAQ (reference sequence). The CDR3 has 15 amino acids. CDR3 nucleotide sequence: TGTGCCAGCAGCTTAGACGGGACTAGCATCCATGAGCAGTTCTTC. Its translation: CASSLDGTSIHEQFF.

The J gene is TRBJ1-1, the V gene TRBV30; D gene ambiguous. CDR1 is GTSNPN, CDR2 SVGIG, per germline (reference sequence). V lost 5 bases and J 0 bases, leaving 4 bases between the germline ends. This CDR3 region has 11 residues. The CDR3 region has the DNA TGTGCCTGGGGAGTGAACACTGAAGCTTTCTTT. Translation gives CAWGVNTEAFF.

The genes are TRBV7-9 and TRBJ2-3; 12 nucleotides agree with TRBD2. Germline V CDR1 and CDR2: SEHNR, FQNEAQ (reference sequence). CDR3 size: 16 residues. Germline trimming cut 4 bases from V and 5 bases from J; bases unmatched to any gene: 7. For the CDR3, the DNA is TGTGCCAGCAGCTCCCGACTAGCGGGGGCGGAAGATACGCAGTATTTT. Translation gives CASSSRLAGAEDTQYF.

This clone was detected once. The chain links TRBV9 to TRBJ2-5; possible D gene TRBD1, 5 bases. CDR1 is SGDLS and CDR2 is YYNGEE in the germline V gene. The CDR3 is made up of 14 amino acids. Trimming shortened V by 3 bases and J by 4 bases, and 13 bases separated the two germline ends. CDR3: CASSAQGWRETQYF. The CDR3 DNA reads as TGTGCCAGCAGCGCTCAGGGCTGGAGAGAGACCCAGTACTTC.

The chain employs TRBV13 and TRBJ2-3; TRBD2 agrees at 9 bases. From germline, CDR1 is PRHDT and CDR2 FYEKMQ (reference sequence). J gave up 3 bases and V 5 bases, and 3 bases lay outside the gene matches. This CDR3 region has 14 residues. The CDR3 is CASSHSGSTDTQYF. For the CDR3, the DNA is TGTGCCAGCAGCCATAGCGGGAGTACAGATACGCAGTATTTT. The variable domain in full, completed from reference TRBV13 and TRBJ2-3, reads AAGVIQSPRHLIKEKRETATLKCYPIPRHDTVYWYQQGPGQDPQFLISFYEKMQSDKGSIPDRFSAQQFSDYHSELNMSSLELGDSALYFCASSHSGSTDTQYFGPGTRLTVL.

V and J are TRBV5-6 and TRBJ1-4; D unresolved. This CDR3 comprises 15 residues. Germline V gene lookup returns CDR1 SGHDT and CDR2 YYEEEE. Trimming took 4 bases from V and 0 from J, leaving 10 bases between them. The CDR3 DNA sequence: TGTGCCAGCAGCCTAGCAGGAGCAACTAATGAAAAACTGTTTTTT. Protein product: CASSLAGATNEKLFF.

J is TRBJ2-7 and V is TRBV6-1, with a weak D call TRBD1 (6 bases). Trimming cost V 8 bases and J 2 bases, with 19 bases left between them. Germline V gives CDR1 MNHNS, CDR2 SASEGT. The CDR3 covers 15 residues. The CDR3 sequence is CASGGLGTTTYEQYF. For the CDR3, the DNA is TGTGCCAGCGGGGGCCTTGGGACAACAACCTACGAGCAGTACTTC.

J is TRBJ2-1 and V is TRBV30, with 7 bases fitting TRBD2. The germline V gene has CDR1 GTSNPN and CDR2 SVGIG (reference sequence). Trimming removed 1 base from V and 8 bases from J; junction bases left unmatched: 8. This CDR3 region has 14 residues. CDR3 sequence reads: CAWSGGGSEYEQFF. CDR3 sequence (DNA): TGTGCCTGGAGTGGTGGCGGGAGTGAGTATGAGCAGTTCTTC.

V is TRBV13 and J is TRBJ2-1, with D possibly TRBD1 on 6 matching bases. The CDR3 loop spans 13 amino acids. Trimming cost V 2 bases and J 10 bases, with 12 bases left between them. The germline gives CDR1 PRHDT, CDR2 FYEKMQ (reference sequence). This CDR3 reads CASSLNRQAEQFF. Here the CDR3 DNA reads TGTGCCAGCAGCTTAAATCGACAGGCAGAGCAGTTCTTC.

This rearrangement joins TRBV30 to TRBJ1-2; 7 bases align to TRBD1. J was trimmed by 3 bases and V by 4 bases; bases with no gene match: 5. CDR1 GTSNPN and CDR2 SVGIG come from the germline V gene (reference sequence). This CDR3 is 13 amino acids long. CDR3 sequence: CAWNTGVDYGYTF. The DNA for the CDR3 is TGTGCCTGGAATACAGGGGTCGACTATGGCTACACCTTC. Complete variable domain (other parts from reference TRBV30 and TRBJ1-2): SQTIHQWPATLVQPVGSPLSLECTVEGTSNPNLYWYRQAAGRGLQLLFYSVGIGQISSEVPQNLSASRPQDRQFILSSKKLLLSDSGFYLCAWNTGVDYGYTFGSGTRLTVV.

Only one count was recorded for this clone. The chain joins TRBV4-1 to TRBJ2-7, with 13 bases identical to TRBD2. V shed 0 bases, J shed 6 bases, and the junction held 11 bases outside the gene matches. CDR3 size: 18 residues. Germline V gene lookup returns CDR1 MGHRA and CDR2 YSYEKL. The CDR3 DNA follows: TGCGCCAGCAGCCAAGATTACGAGGGGACTAGCGGGATTGCCGAGCAGTACTTC. Its protein product is CASSQDYEGTSGIAEQYF.

V usage is TRBV10-3 and J usage is TRBJ2-7; D gene uncertain. CDR3 length: 13 residues. Trimming pared 2 bases from V and 3 bases from J, leaving 8 bases between. The germline CDR1 and CDR2 sequences are ENHRY and SYGVKD. The CDR3 spells CAISETFYYEQYF. CDR3 in DNA: TGTGCCATCAGTGAGACGTTCTACTACGAGCAGTACTTC.

The CDR3 DNA reads as TGTGCCAGCAGCCCCGGGGAGGAGGGCCAAATGAACACTGAAGCTTTCTTT. Its protein product is CASSPGEEGQMNTEAFF. The genes are TRBV4-2 and TRBJ1-1; D uncertain. V lost 4 bases and J 0 bases, leaving 18 bases between the germline ends. There are 17 residues in the CDR3. CDR1 is LGHNA and CDR2 is YNFKEQ in the germline V gene.

The V gene is TRBV28, the J gene TRBJ2-3; TRBD2 might be the D (6 bases). The V end was cut by 6 bases, the J end by 3 bases, with 16 bases between. Per germline, CDR1 MDHEN and CDR2 SYDVKM. This CDR3 has 15 residues. CDR3: CASRGAPGGTDTQYF. The CDR3, as DNA: TGTGCCAGCAGAGGGGCTCCTGGGGGGACAGATACGCAGTATTTT.

This clone was counted a single time. The chain links TRBV5-1 to TRBJ1-1, with D possibly being TRBD1 (5 bases). CDR1 and CDR2 (germline): SGHRS, YFSETQ. V was pared by 4 bases and J by 2 bases, with 15 bases between. The CDR3 covers 15 residues. Here the CDR3 DNA reads TGCGCCAGCAGCCATACGACGGGGGGAAACACTGAAGCTTTCTTT. The encoded protein is CASSHTTGGNTEAFF.

The J gene is TRBJ2-7, the V gene TRBV18; TRBD1 matches at 7 bases. The CDR3 is 13 amino acids. J lost 2 bases, V lost 4 bases, and 2 bases had no gene match. CDR1 and CDR2 from the germline V gene are KGHSH and LQKENI. CDR3 residues: CASSQGQPYEQYF. CDR3 nucleotide sequence: TGTGCCAGCTCACAGGGACAGCCCTACGAGCAGTACTTC.

The CDR3 sequence is CASSLQGGRGASLTDTQYF. DNA of the CDR3: TGTGCCAGCAGTTTACAAGGTGGGCGGGGGGCCTCCCTCACAGATACGCAGTATTTT. The chain combines TRBV27 with TRBJ2-3; 8 bases are shared with TRBD2. The CDR3 extends over 19 amino acids. The J segment lost 2 bases and the V segment lost 2 bases, leaving 15 bases of the junction unmatched. Per germline, CDR1 MNHEY and CDR2 SMNVEV (reference sequence).

The CDR3 protein is CASSGLAAYNEQFF. In DNA, the CDR3 is TGTGCCAGCAGCGGACTAGCGGCCTACAATGAGCAGTTCTTC. The V and J genes are TRBV7-9 and TRBJ2-1; 10 bases align to TRBD2. CDR3 length: 14 amino acids. Germline assignment: CDR1 SEHNR and CDR2 FQNEAQ (reference sequence). V was clipped by 5 bases and J by 2 bases; unmatched bases: 0.

The chain has TRBV4-3 and TRBJ1-5, with 8 bases lining up with TRBD1. The germline V gene has CDR1 LGHNA and CDR2 YSLEER. This CDR3 has 15 amino acids. V trimming: 0 bases; J trimming: 5 bases; junction bases outside the gene matches: 3. In DNA, the CDR3 is TGCGCCAGCAGCCAAGAACGGACAGGGTATCAGCCCCAGCATTTT. Translating it yields CASSQERTGYQPQHF.